The 20 T cell receptor beta chains given below trace back to one sample, sequenced in a study of T cells in Graves' hyperthyroidism and ophthalmopathy. Amplification of TCR beta CDR3 regions used RNA as the template. Primed by the HTBI set, a first-round RT-PCR was run on the TCR CDR3. TCRdb redid the calling of the multiplex PCR reads with MiXCR, one entry per CDR3 protein. The sample contains a few hundred thousand distinct CDR3 sequences, 46% of which appear only once. The specimen sequenced was peripheral blood or thyroid tissue (not recorded which). The receptors shown here come from an adult woman with Graves' disease, either hyperthyroidism or ophthalmopathy (not recorded which).

This clonotype was seen repeatedly, ten times or more. V usage is TRBV2 and J usage is TRBJ1-1, with D possibly being TRBD1 (5 bases). The CDR3 loop spans 14 amino acids. The ends were cut back, 6 bases at V and 1 base at J, with 12 bases in the middle. The germline V gene has CDR1 SNHLY and CDR2 FYNNEI. The CDR3 DNA sequence: TGTGCCAGCAGCCGAGGGGAGGCGAACACTGAAGCTTTCTTT. Translation: CASSRGEANTEAFF.

Many counts were recorded for this clonotype. This sequence joins TRBV20-1 and TRBJ2-5, with 11 positions matching TRBD2. Germline CDR1 is DFQATT and CDR2 is SNEGSKA (reference sequence). V gave up 2 bases and J gave up 2 bases; unmatched junction bases: 7. The CDR3 totals 16 residues. CDR3 DNA sequence: TGCAGTGCTAGACCCGGGACTAGCGGATTGCAAGAGACCCAGTACTTC. This translates into CSARPGTSGLQETQYF.

Details on this clonotype: One end of the junction fails to match germline, which may point to a read error. The chain couples TRBV9 to TRBJ2-5; D might be TRBD1 (5 bases). The CDR3 has 13 amino acids. Germline V gene data show CDR1 as SGDLS and CDR2 as YYNGEE. CDR3 protein: CATSRALGETQYF. The CDR3 coding sequence is TGTGCCACCAGCAGGGCATTGGGGGAGACCCAGTACTTC.

The chain employs TRBV7-2 and TRBJ1-2; the D gene is possibly TRBD1 (6 bases). This CDR3 is 16 amino acids long. V was shortened by 5 bases and J by 3 bases, with 19 bases between the two germline ends. Per the germline V gene, CDR1 is SGHTA and CDR2 is FQGNSA. The CDR3 protein is CASSQPSAGADYGYTF. As DNA, the CDR3 is TGTGCCAGCAGCCAACCTAGCGCGGGGGCCGACTATGGCTACACCTTC. Filled out from reference TRBV7-2 and TRBJ1-2, the complete variable domain reads GAGVSQSPSNKVTEKGKDVELRCDPISGHTALYWYRQSLGQGLEFLIYFQGNSAPDKSGLPSDRFSAERTGGSVSTLTIQRTQQEDSAVYLCASSQPSAGADYGYTFGSGTRLTVV.

The chain links TRBV29-1 to TRBJ1-2; perhaps TRBD1 as D (6 bases). V lost 7 bases and J lost 4, with 19 bases in between. Germline lookup yields CDR1 SQVTM and CDR2 ANQGSEA. This CDR3 contains 14 residues. The DNA for the CDR3 is TGCAGCGCTAGCGACCCGGGACAAATCTATGGCTACACCTTC. Translation: CSASDPGQIYGYTF.

The chain employs TRBV20-1 and TRBJ2-7; unclear D gene. V lost 3 bases to trimming and J lost 2 bases, with 17 bases between them. This CDR3 contains 15 residues. CDR1 and CDR2 (germline): DFQATT, SNEGSKA (reference sequence). The CDR3 sequence is CSASRTYSQTYEQYF. The CDR3 region has the DNA TGCAGTGCTAGCAGAACCTACTCGCAGACCTACGAGCAGTACTTC.

V and J are TRBV7-9 and TRBJ2-1; 8 bases fit TRBD2. Trimming at V came to 1 base and at J to 8 bases, leaving 7 bases not matched to a gene. CDR1 and CDR2 from the germline V gene are SEHNR and FQNEAQ (reference sequence). This CDR3 contains 15 residues. The CDR3 coding sequence is TGTGCCAGCAGCTTAGGGCCGGGACTAGTGGATGAGCAGTTCTTC. The encoded protein is CASSLGPGLVDEQFF.

This rearrangement joins TRBV29-1 to TRBJ2-7, with 11 bases fitting TRBD2. J lost 6 bases, V lost 6 bases, and 10 bases had no gene match. The CDR3 is 14 residues long. CDR1 SQVTM and CDR2 ANQGSEA come from the germline V gene. The CDR3 bases are TGCAGCGTCCTGGGACTAGCGGAAGCGGGCGAGCAGTACTTC. Its translation is CSVLGLAEAGEQYF.

This CDR3 is CSVRQGAETQYF. The CDR3, as DNA: TGCAGCGTAAGGCAGGGGGCGGAGACCCAGTACTTC. The chain combines TRBV29-1 with TRBJ2-5; 8 positions agree with TRBD1. Trimming removed 6 bases from V and 5 bases from J; junction bases left unmatched: 5. This CDR3 comprises 12 residues. The germline V gene encodes CDR1 SQVTM and CDR2 ANQGSEA.

The chain carries TRBV5-1 and TRBJ1-1; maybe TRBD1 (5 bases). The V end was cut by 6 bases, the J end by 2 bases, with 11 bases between. The germline V gene encodes CDR1 SGHRS and CDR2 YFSETQ. This CDR3 region has 13 residues. The CDR3 loop reads CASTVQGNTEAFF. The CDR3 DNA sequence: TGCGCCAGCACCGTCCAGGGCAACACTGAAGCTTTCTTT. Together with reference TRBV5-1 and TRBJ1-1, the CDR3 gives the full variable domain: KAGVTQTPRYLIKTRGQQVTLSCSPISGHRSVSWYQQTPGQGLQFLFEYFSETQRNKGNFPGRFSGRQFSNSRSEMNVSTLELGDSALYLCASTVQGNTEAFFGQGTRLTVV.

This chain joins TRBV5-1 and TRBJ1-2; TRBD1 might be the D (5 bases). The V end was cut by 0 bases, the J end by 3 bases, with 9 bases between. The germline CDR1 and CDR2 sequences are SGHRS and YFSETQ. CDR3 length: 14 amino acids. CDR3 in amino acids: CASSLDAGDYGYTF. DNA for the CDR3: TGCGCCAGCAGCTTGGATGCGGGGGACTATGGCTACACCTTC.

This clonotype appeared many times. The chain couples TRBV2 to TRBJ1-4, with a possible D match to TRBD1 (5 bases). The CDR3 runs to 13 residues. Trimming cost V 7 bases and J 7 bases, with 13 bases left between them. The V gene's germline CDR1 is SNHLY and CDR2 FYNNEI. CDR3 DNA: TGTGCCAGCAAAGAAAACGGGGGTGAAAAACTGTTTTTT. Protein: CASKENGGEKLFF.

On this clonotype itself: Its ends do not fully match the called genes, so a read error is possible. V and J are TRBV7-2 and TRBJ1-2; the D gene is possibly TRBD1 (5 bases). The V gene's germline CDR1 is SGHTA and CDR2 FQGNSA. The CDR3 loop spans 13 amino acids. This chain's CDR3 is CASSPTGDDGYAF. The CDR3 DNA sequence: TGTGCCAGCAGCCCAACAGGAGACGATGGCTACGCCTTC. The full variable domain, in which reference TRBV7-2 and TRBJ1-2 provide the parts outside the CDR3, is GAGVSQSPSNKVTEKGKDVELRCDPISGHTALYWYRQSLGQGLEFLIYFQGNSAPDKSGLPSDRFSAERTGGSVSTLTIQRTQQEDSAVYLCASSPTGDDGYAFGSGTRLTVV.

The rearrangement joins TRBV6-5 to TRBJ2-7, with TRBD1 matching 9 bases. Germline values: CDR1 MNHEY, CDR2 SVGAGI. This CDR3 has 16 residues. After removal of 5 bases from V and 6 bases from J, the junction contained 14 bases not matched to a gene. As DNA, the CDR3 is TGTGCCAGCAGTCAGGACAGGGGCACTTCATGGGGCGAGCAGTACTTC. Translation: CASSQDRGTSWGEQYF.

This clonotype was observed a handful of times. An end of the junction does not agree with germline; a read error may underlie this. The rearrangement joins TRBV7-9 to TRBJ2-7, with TRBD1 matching 8 bases. Per the germline V gene, CDR1 is SEHNR and CDR2 is FQNEAQ (reference sequence). The CDR3 covers 13 residues. The CDR3 here is CASSPRTGGEQHF. Written as DNA, the CDR3 is TGTGCCAGCAGCCCTCGAACAGGGGGTGAGCAGCACTTC.

The V call is TRBV5-1, the J call TRBJ2-7, with no clear D. This CDR3 comprises 12 residues. The V and J ends lost 0 bases and 9 bases respectively, with 10 bases between them. Germline CDR1 and CDR2: SGHRS and YFSETQ. CDR3 amino acids: CASSLAADTQYF. CDR3 in DNA: TGCGCCAGCAGCTTGGCGGCAGATACGCAGTACTTC.

The gene calls are TRBV11-2 and TRBJ1-5, with D unresolved. Germline loops: CDR1 SGHAT, CDR2 FQNNGV. CDR3 length: 15 amino acids. Trimming stripped 4 bases from V and 6 bases from J, with 16 bases between. CDR3 in DNA: TGTGCCAGCAGCTCAGCGTCCTCCTCGGGTCAGCCCCAGCATTTT. Protein product: CASSSASSSGQPQHF.

This clonotype was counted only a few times. J is TRBJ2-7 and V is TRBV7-2, with 10 bases identical to TRBD2. The CDR3 contains 14 residues. Germline V lookup: CDR1 SGHTA, CDR2 FQGNSA. The J segment lost 4 bases and the V segment lost 5 bases, leaving 5 bases of the junction unmatched. CDR3 loop: CASSQGLAFYEQYF. In nucleotides, the CDR3 is TGTGCCAGCAGCCAGGGACTAGCGTTTTACGAGCAGTACTTC.

This rearrangement joins TRBV20-1 to TRBJ1-2; D is unclear. Germline loops: CDR1 DFQATT, CDR2 SNEGSKA (reference sequence). This CDR3 contains 11 residues. V lost 3 bases and J lost 8, with 10 bases in between. The CDR3 protein is CSAREGVGYTF. The CDR3 DNA is TGCAGTGCTAGGGAAGGCGTCGGCTACACCTTC.

There are many counts of this clonotype. The chain combines TRBV27 with TRBJ2-5; 8 bases map to TRBD1. CDR1 MNHEY and CDR2 SMNVEV come from the germline V gene (reference sequence). V was pared by 5 bases and J by 5 bases, with 7 bases of the junction left unmatched. The CDR3 length is 14 residues. The CDR3 here is CASSQTGAGETQYF. CDR3 nucleotide sequence: TGTGCCAGCAGTCAGACAGGGGCCGGGGAGACCCAGTACTTC.